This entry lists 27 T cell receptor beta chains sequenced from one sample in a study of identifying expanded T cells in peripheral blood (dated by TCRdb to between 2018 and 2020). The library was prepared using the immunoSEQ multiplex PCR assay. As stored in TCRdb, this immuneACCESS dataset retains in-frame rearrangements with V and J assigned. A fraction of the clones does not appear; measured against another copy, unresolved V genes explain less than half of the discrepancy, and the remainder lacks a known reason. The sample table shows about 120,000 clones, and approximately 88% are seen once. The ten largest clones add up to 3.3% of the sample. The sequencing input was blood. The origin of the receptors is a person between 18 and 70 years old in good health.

The CDR3 DNA is TGTGCCAGCAGCTTAGGGAGAGCGGCCTCCCATGAGCAGTTCTTC. It is translated as CASSLGRAASHEQFF. The J gene is TRBJ2-1, the V gene TRBV7-8, with a possible D match to TRBD2 (5 bases). The CDR3 contains 15 residues. CDR1 SGHVS and CDR2 FQNEAQ come from the germline V gene. V lost 1 base, J lost 8 bases, and 15 bases lay in between.

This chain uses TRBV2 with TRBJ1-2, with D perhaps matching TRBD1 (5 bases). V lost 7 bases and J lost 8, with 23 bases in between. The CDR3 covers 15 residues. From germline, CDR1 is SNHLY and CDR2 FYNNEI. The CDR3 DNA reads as TGTGCCAGCAACGGAGTGGCGGGGGAGGTTGAGGGCTACACCTTC. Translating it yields CASNGVAGEVEGYTF.

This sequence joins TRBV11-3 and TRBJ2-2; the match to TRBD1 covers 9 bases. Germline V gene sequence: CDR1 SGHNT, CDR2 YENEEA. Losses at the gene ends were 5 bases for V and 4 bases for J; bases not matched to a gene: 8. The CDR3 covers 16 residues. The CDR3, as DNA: TGTGCCAGCAGCCCCCCGGGACAGGGAATCACCGGGGAGCTGTTTTTT. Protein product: CASSPPGQGITGELFF.

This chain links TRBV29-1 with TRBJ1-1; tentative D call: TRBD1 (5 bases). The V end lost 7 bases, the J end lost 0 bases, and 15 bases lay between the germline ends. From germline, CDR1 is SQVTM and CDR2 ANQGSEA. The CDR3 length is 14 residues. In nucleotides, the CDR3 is TGCAGCGCCACGACAGAACTCATGAACACTGAAGCTTTCTTT. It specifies CSATTELMNTEAFF.

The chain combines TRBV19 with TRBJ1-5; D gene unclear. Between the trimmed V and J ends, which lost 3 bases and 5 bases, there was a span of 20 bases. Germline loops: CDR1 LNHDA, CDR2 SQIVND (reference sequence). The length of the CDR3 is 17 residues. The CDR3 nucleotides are TGTGCCAGTAGTATTTTTACCGGGCCAGGTGGGGATCAGCCCCAGCATTTT. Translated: CASSIFTGPGGDQPQHF.

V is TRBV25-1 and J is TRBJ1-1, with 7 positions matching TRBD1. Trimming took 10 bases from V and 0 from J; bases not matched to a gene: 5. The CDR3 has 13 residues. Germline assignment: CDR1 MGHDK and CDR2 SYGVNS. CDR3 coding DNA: TGTGCCAACCAGACAGGGTTGAACACTGAAGCTTTCTTT. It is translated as CANQTGLNTEAFF.

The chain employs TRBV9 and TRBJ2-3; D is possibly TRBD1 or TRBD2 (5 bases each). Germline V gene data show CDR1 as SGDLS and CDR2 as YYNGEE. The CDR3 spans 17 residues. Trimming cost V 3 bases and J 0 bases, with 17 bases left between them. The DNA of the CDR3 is TGTGCCAGCAGCGGAAGACCGTGGGGGATAAGCACAGATACGCAGTATTTT. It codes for CASSGRPWGISTDTQYF.

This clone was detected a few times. In DNA form, the CDR3 reads TGTGCCAGCAGCTTAGCCGACGGCTCTTCCTACGAGCAGTACTTC. This sequence encodes CASSLADGSSYEQYF. The chain joins TRBV7-6 to TRBJ2-7, with D uncertain. The CDR3 is 15 amino acids. Trimming cost V 0 bases and J 1 base, with 10 bases left between them. Germline V CDR1 and CDR2: SGHVS, FNYEAQ.

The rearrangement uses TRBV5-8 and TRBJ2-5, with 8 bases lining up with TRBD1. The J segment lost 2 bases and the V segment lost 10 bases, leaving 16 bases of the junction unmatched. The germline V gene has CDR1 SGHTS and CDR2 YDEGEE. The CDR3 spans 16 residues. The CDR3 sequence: CASQTGRRGPQETQYF. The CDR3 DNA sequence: TGTGCCTCTCAAACCGGGCGCAGGGGGCCGCAAGAGACCCAGTACTTC. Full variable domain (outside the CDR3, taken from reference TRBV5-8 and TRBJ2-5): EAGVTQSPTHLIKTRGQQATLRCSPISGHTSVYWYQQALGLGLQFLLWYDEGEERNRGNFPPRFSGRQFPNYSSELNVNALELEDSALYLCASQTGRRGPQETQYFGPGTRLLVL.

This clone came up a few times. The CDR3 bases are TGCGCCAGCAGCCCCGAAGAGGGACAGGGCTATGAAAAACTGTTTTTT. Protein: CASSPEEGQGYEKLFF. The rearrangement links TRBV4-3 to TRBJ1-4, with 9 positions matching TRBD1. The junction had 9 bases not matched to a gene; V was cut back by 4 bases and J by 6 bases. The CDR3 loop spans 16 amino acids. Germline CDR1 is LGHNA and CDR2 is YSLEER.

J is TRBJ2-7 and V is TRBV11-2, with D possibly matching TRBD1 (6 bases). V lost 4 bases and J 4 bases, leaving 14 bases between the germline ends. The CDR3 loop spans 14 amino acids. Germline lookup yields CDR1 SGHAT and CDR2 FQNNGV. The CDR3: CASSSGVGAYEQYF. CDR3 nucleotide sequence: TGTGCCAGCAGCTCCGGCGTGGGGGCGTACGAGCAGTACTTC.

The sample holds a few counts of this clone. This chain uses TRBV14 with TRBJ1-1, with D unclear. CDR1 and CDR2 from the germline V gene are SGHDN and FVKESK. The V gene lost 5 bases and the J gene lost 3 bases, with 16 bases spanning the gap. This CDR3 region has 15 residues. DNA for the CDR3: TGTGCCAGCAGCGCTATATCGAAGAGGTACACTGAAGCTTTCTTT. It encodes CASSAISKRYTEAFF.

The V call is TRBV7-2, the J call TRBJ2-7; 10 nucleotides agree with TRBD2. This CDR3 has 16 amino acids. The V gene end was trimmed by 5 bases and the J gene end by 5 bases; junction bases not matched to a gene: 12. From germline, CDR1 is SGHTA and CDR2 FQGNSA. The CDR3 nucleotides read TGTGCCAGCAGCACGCTAAGCCGGCTAGCGGGGGACGAGCAGTACTTC. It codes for CASSTLSRLAGDEQYF.

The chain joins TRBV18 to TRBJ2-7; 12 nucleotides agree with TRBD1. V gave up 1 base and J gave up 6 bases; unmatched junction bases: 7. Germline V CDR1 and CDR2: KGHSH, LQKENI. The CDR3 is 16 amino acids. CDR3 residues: CASSPRGQGASPEQYF. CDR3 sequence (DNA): TGTGCCAGCTCACCACGGGGACAGGGGGCGTCGCCCGAGCAGTACTTC.

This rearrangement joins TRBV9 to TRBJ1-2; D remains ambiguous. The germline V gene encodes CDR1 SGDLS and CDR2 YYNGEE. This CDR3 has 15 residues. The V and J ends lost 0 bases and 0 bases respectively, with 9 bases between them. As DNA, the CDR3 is TGTGCCAGCAGCGTAGGGGCGGGCACTAACTATGGCTACACCTTC. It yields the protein CASSVGAGTNYGYTF.

CDR3 DNA: TGTGCCAGTAGTAAGCGGGCTGGACCCCCCCTAAACAATGAGCAGTTCTTC. Protein: CASSKRAGPPLNNEQFF. This chain joins TRBV19 and TRBJ2-1, with a possible D match to TRBD2 (6 bases). Germline V CDR1 and CDR2: LNHDA, SQIVND (reference sequence). This CDR3 is 17 amino acids long. The germline V and J ends were trimmed by 4 bases and 5 bases, with 21 bases remaining between them. The full variable domain, with the rest looked up from reference TRBV19 and TRBJ2-1, is DGGITQSPKYLFRKEGQNVTLSCEQNLNHDAMYWYRQDPGQGLRLIYYSQIVNDFQKGDIAEGYSVSREKKESFPLTVTSAQKNPTAFYLCASSKRAGPPLNNEQFFGPGTRLTVL.

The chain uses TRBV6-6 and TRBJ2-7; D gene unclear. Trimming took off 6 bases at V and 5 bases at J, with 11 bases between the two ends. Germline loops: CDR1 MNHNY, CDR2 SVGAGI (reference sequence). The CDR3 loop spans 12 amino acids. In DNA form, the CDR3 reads TGTGCCAGCAGAAACATGGCGCACGAGCAGTACTTC. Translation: CASRNMAHEQYF.

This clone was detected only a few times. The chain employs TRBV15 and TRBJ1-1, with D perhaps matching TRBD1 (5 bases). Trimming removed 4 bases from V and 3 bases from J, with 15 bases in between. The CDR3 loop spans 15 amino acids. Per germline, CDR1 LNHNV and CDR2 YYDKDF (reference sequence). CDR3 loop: CATSTVTGGYTEAFF. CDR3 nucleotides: TGTGCCACCAGCACAGTAACAGGCGGTTACACTGAAGCTTTCTTT.

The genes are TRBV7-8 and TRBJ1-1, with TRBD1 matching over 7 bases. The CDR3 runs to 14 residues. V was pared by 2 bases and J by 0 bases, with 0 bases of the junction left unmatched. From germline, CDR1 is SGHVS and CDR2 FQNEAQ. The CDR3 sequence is CASSLTGVNTEAFF. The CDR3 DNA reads TGTGCCAGCAGCTTAACAGGGGTGAACACTGAAGCTTTCTTT.

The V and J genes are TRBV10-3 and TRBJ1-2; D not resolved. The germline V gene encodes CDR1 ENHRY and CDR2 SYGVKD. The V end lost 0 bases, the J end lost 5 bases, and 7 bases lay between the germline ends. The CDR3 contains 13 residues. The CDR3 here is CAISESAGYGYTF. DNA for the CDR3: TGTGCCATCAGTGAGTCGGCAGGTTATGGCTACACCTTC.

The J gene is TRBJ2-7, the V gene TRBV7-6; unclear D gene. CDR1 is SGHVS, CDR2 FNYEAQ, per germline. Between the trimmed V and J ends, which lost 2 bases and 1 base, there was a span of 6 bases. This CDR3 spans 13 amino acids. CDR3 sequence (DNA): TGTGCCAGCAGCTTAACTTCTTCCTACGAGCAGTACTTC. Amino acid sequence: CASSLTSSYEQYF.

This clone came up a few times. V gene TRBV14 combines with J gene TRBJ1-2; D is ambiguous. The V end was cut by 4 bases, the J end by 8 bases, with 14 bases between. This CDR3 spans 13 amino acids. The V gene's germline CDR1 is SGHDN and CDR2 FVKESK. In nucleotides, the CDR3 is TGTGCCAGCAGCCTGACACAGAGGCACGGCTACACCTTC. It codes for CASSLTQRHGYTF.

The CDR3 sequence is CASSIGGLPNQPQHF. The DNA for the CDR3 is TGTGCCAGTAGTATAGGAGGCCTGCCCAATCAGCCCCAGCATTTT. The chain is built from TRBV19 and TRBJ1-5, with D hard to call. The length of the CDR3 is 15 residues. The ends were cut back, 1 base at V and 3 bases at J, with 10 bases in the middle. CDR1 and CDR2 from the germline V gene are LNHDA and SQIVND (reference sequence).

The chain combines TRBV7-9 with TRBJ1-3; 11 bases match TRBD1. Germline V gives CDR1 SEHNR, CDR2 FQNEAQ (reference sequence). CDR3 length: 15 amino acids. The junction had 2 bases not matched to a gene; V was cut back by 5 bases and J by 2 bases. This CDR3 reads CASSPGQGAGNTIYF. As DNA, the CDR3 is TGTGCCAGCAGCCCGGGACAGGGGGCTGGAAACACCATATATTTT.

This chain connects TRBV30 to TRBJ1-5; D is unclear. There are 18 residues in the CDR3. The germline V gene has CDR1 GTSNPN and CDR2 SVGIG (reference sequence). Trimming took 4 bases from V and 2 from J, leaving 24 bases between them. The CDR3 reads CAWNPGDSRTGGNQPQHF. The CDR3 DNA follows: TGTGCCTGGAACCCTGGGGATTCTCGGACCGGCGGCAATCAGCCCCAGCATTTT.

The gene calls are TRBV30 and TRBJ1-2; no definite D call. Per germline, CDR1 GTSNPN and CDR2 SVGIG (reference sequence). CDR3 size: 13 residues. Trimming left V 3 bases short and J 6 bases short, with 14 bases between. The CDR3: CAWRSGFYDGYTF. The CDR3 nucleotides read TGTGCCTGGAGGTCGGGGTTTTATGATGGCTACACCTTC. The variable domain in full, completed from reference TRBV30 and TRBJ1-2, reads SQTIHQWPATLVQPVGSPLSLECTVEGTSNPNLYWYRQAAGRGLQLLFYSVGIGQISSEVPQNLSASRPQDRQFILSSKKLLLSDSGFYLCAWRSGFYDGYTFGSGTRLTVV.

This CDR3 reads CASSPMTGELFF. CDR3 bases: TGTGCCAGCTCACCGATGACCGGGGAGCTGTTTTTT. V usage is TRBV18 and J usage is TRBJ2-2; D ambiguous. Per germline, CDR1 KGHSH and CDR2 LQKENI. With 3 bases removed from V and 5 bases from J, the gap between germline ends came to 4 bases. CDR3 length equals 12 residues.